The 4 T cell receptor beta chains in this list originate from one sample, sequenced in a study of T cell responses to AZD1222 COVID-19 vaccine. Some clones are missing from TCRdb's copy, which holds only in-frame ones; the method was immunoSEQ multiplex PCR. There are 110,000 to 150,000 clones in the sample; 80% to 90% occur only once, and under 3.5% lies in the top ten. Sequenced here: peripheral blood, sampled on day 0 of AZD1222 vaccination. The receptor source for this set is an adult in good health.

Regarding this clone: This same CDR3 is encoded by further DNA sequences in the sample. This chain joins TRBV29-1 and TRBJ2-1; 10 bases line up with TRBD2. The germline gives CDR1 SQVTM, CDR2 ANQGSEA. The CDR3 runs to 14 residues. V was clipped by 1 base and J by 4 bases; unmatched bases: 1. The CDR3 loop is CSVEASGGYNEQFF. The CDR3, as DNA: TGCAGCGTTGAAGCTAGCGGGGGTTACAATGAGCAGTTCTTC.

The chain couples TRBV3-1 (or the pseudogene TRBV3-2) to TRBJ2-1; 14 nucleotides match TRBD2. CDR1 is LGHDT and CDR2 is YNNKEL in the germline V gene (reference sequence). Losses at the gene ends were 3 bases for V and 4 bases for J; bases not matched to a gene: 5. This CDR3 is built from 17 residues. CDR3 region: CASSHGLAGGGYNEQFF. The DNA for the CDR3 is TGTGCCAGCAGCCACGGACTAGCGGGGGGAGGGTACAATGAGCAGTTCTTC.

The genes are TRBV9 and TRBJ1-3; 7 bases fit TRBD1. V gave up 4 bases and J gave up 0 bases; unmatched junction bases: 7. Per the germline V gene, CDR1 is SGDLS and CDR2 is YYNGEE. The CDR3 contains 16 residues. Here the CDR3 reads CASSRTRDSSGNTIYF. The CDR3 DNA reads TGTGCCAGCAGCCGAACGCGGGACAGCTCTGGAAACACCATATATTTT.

This clone was found once. The rearrangement uses TRBV4-2 and TRBJ1-2; D not resolved. CDR1 LGHNA and CDR2 YNFKEQ come from the germline V gene. The germline V and J ends were trimmed by 0 bases and 3 bases, with 8 bases remaining between them. CDR3 size: 14 residues. The DNA of the CDR3 is TGTGCCAGCAGCCAAGAAAGGCAGGACTATGGCTACACCTTC. Translation: CASSQERQDYGYTF.